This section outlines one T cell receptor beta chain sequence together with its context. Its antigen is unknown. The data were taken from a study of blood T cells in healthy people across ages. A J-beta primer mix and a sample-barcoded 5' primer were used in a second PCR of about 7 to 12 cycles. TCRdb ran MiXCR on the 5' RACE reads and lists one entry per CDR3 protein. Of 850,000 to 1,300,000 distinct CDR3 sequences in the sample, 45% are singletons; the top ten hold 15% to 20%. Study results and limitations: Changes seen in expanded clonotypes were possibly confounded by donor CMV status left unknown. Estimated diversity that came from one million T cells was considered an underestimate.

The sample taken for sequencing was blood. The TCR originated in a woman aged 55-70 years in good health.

The CDR3 is CSVDRDTQYF. The CDR3 bases are TGCAGCGTTGACAGAGATACGCAGTATTTT. V usage is TRBV29-1 and J usage is TRBJ2-3, with no clear D. The CDR3 length is 10 residues. CDR1 SQVTM and CDR2 ANQGSEA come from the germline V gene. Trimming removed 3 bases at V and 5 bases at J, with 3 bases between.